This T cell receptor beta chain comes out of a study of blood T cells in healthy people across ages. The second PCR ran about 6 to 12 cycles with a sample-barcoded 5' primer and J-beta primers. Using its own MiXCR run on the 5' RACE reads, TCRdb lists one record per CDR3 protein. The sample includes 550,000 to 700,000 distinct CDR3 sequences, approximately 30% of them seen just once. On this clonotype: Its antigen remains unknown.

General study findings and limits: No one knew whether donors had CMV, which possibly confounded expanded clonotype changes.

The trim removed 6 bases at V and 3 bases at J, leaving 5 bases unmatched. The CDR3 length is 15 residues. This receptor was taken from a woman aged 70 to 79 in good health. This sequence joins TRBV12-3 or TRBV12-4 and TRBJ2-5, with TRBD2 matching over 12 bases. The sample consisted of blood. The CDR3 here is CASRRRLAGEETQYF. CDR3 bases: TGTGCCAGCAGGCGGAGACTAGCGGGGGAAGAGACCCAGTACTTC.